This is a list of T cell receptor beta chains from one sample in a study of blood T cells in healthy people across ages. TCRdb processed the 5' RACE reads anew with MiXCR; each CDR3 protein has one entry. The sample yields fewer than 2 million distinct CDR3 sequences, more than 35% seen once. Sequencing used blood. The origin of the receptors is a human donor in good health. CDR3s include the opening cysteine and the closing phenylalanine or tryptophan. Each record gives: D gene, clone size, J gene, CDR3 length, V gene, CDR3 protein, CDR3 DNA. The D gene is left open where the match is weak. Where a row states a size, it is once, few, many or the class of an expanded clone; other rows omit it.

>TRBD1|few|TRBJ1-1|14|TRBV12-3/TRBV12-4
CASRTGTMNTEAFF
TGTGCCAGCAGGACAGGGACTATGAACACTGAAGCTTTCTTT
>NA|NA|TRBJ1-1|16|TRBV19
CASSPSGAALNTEAFF
TGTGCCAGTAGTCCCTCCGGGGCAGCTTTGAACACTGAAGCTTTCTTT
>NA|few|TRBJ2-7|14|TRBV20-1
CSARHLYSSYEQYF
TGCAGTGCTCGCCACTTGTATAGCTCCTACGAGCAGTACTTC
>TRBD1|NA|TRBJ1-6|14|TRBV6-5
CASSSTGGFSPLHF
TGTGCCAGCAGTTCGACAGGGGGCTTCTCACCCCTCCACTTT
>NA|NA|TRBJ2-7|12|TRBV5-6
CASSLLWDEQYF
TGTGCCAGCAGCTTGTTGTGGGACGAGCAGTACTTC
>NA|many|TRBJ2-3|15|TRBV7-2
CASSLVAGVTDTQYF
TGTGCTAGCAGCTTAGTGGCCGGCGTTACAGATACGCAGTATTTT
>NA|NA|TRBJ1-2|13|TRBV27
CASSLDRSRGYTF
TGTGCCAGCAGCCTTGACAGGTCTCGCGGCTACACCTTC
>NA|NA|TRBJ1-2|15|TRBV11-1
CASSLNGLINYGYTF
TGTGCCAGCAGCTTAAATGGACTGATCAACTATGGCTACACCTTC
>NA|NA|TRBJ1-1|13|TRBV10-3
CAIKTGKDTEAFF
TGTGCCATTAAGACAGGCAAAGACACTGAAGCTTTCTTT
>TRBD1|NA|TRBJ2-4|16|TRBV25-1
CASSGPKQGGKNIQYF
TGTGCCAGCAGTGGCCCTAAACAGGGGGGCAAAAACATTCAGTACTTC
>TRBD1|few|TRBJ2-7|17|TRBV15
CATSSEGDRGRDYEQYF
TGTGCCACCAGCAGTGAGGGGGACAGGGGGCGCGACTACGAGCAGTACTTC
>NA|NA|TRBJ1-6|17|TRBV7-7
CASSLPTEGSYNSPLHF
TGTGCCAGCAGCCTCCCCACGGAGGGCTCCTATAATTCACCCCTCCACTTT
>NA|NA|TRBJ1-6|16|TRBV7-9
CASSLAYLGYNSPLHF
TGTGCCAGCAGCTTAGCTTATTTGGGGTATAATTCACCCCTCCACTTT